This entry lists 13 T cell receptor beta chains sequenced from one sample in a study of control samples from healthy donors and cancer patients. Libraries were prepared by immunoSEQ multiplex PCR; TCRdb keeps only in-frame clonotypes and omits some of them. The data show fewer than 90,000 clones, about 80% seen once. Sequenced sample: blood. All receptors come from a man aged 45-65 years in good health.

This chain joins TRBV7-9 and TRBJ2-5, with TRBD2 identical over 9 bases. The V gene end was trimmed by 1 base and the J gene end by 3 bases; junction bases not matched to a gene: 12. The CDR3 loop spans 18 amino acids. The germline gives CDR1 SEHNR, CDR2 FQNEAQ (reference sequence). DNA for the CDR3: TGTGCCAGCAGCTTAGAGGGGCGGGTTAGCGGGAGAGAAGAGACCCAGTACTTC. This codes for CASSLEGRVSGREETQYF. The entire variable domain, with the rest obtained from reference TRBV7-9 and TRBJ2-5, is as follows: DTGVSQNPRHKITKRGQNVTFRCDPISEHNRLYWYRQTLGQGPEFLTYFQNEAQLEKSRLLSDRFSAERPKGSFSTLEIQRTEQGDSAMYLCASSLEGRVSGREETQYFGPGTRLLVL.

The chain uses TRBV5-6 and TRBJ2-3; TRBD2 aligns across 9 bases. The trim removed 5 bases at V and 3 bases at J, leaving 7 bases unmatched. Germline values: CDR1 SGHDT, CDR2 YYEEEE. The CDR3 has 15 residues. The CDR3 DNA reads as TGTGCCAGCAGAGCGGCGGGGGGGCCGACAGATACGCAGTATTTT. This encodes CASRAAGGPTDTQYF.

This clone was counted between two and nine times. The CDR3 is CASSLARGLTYNSPLHF. For the CDR3, the DNA is TGTGCCAGCAGCTTGGCCCGGGGTTTGACCTATAATTCACCCCTCCACTTT. This chain joins TRBV5-4 and TRBJ1-6; D gene unclear. V lost 0 bases and J lost 2, with 12 bases in between. Germline V CDR1 and CDR2: SGHNT, YYREEE (reference sequence). This CDR3 contains 17 residues.

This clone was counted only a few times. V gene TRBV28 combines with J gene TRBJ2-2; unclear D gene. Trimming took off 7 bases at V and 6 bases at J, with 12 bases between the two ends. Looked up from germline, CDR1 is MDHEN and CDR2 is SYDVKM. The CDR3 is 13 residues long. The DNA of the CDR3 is TGTGCCAGCAAAATTTTGGGATCCGGGGAGCTGTTTTTT. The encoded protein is CASKILGSGELFF.

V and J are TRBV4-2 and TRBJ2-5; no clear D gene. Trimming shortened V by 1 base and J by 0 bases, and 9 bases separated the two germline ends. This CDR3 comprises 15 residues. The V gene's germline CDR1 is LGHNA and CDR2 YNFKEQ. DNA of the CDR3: TGTGCCAGCAGCCAAGGCCACTCTTACCAAGAGACCCAGTACTTC. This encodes CASSQGHSYQETQYF.

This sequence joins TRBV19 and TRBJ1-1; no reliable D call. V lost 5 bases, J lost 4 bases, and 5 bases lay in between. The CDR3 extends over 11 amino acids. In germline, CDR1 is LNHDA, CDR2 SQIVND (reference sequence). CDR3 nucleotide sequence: TGTGCCAGTAGTTTCTTCACTGAAGCTTTCTTT. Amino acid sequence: CASSFFTEAFF.

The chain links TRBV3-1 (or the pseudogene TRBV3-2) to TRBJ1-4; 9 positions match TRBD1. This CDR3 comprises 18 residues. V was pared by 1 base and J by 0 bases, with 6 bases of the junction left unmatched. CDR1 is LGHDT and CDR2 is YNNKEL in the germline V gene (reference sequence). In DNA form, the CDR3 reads TGTGCCAGCAGCCAAGCCGGGACAGGGCCTGCAACTAATGAAAAACTGTTTTTT. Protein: CASSQAGTGPATNEKLFF.

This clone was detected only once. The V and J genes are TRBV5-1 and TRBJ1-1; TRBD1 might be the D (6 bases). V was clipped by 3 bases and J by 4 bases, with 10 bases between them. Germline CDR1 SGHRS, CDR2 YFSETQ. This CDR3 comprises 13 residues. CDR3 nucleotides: TGCGCCAGCAGCTCCGGACAGTCCACTGAAGCTTTCTTT. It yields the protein CASSSGQSTEAFF.

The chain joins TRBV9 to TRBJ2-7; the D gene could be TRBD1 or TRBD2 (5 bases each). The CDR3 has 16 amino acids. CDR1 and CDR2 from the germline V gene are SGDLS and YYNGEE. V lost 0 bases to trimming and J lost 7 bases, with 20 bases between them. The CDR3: CASSVGGSAGSGEQYF. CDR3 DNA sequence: TGTGCCAGCAGCGTAGGAGGGTCGGCAGGGTCTGGGGAGCAGTACTTC. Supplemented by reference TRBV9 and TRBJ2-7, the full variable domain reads DSGVTQTPKHLITATGQRVTLRCSPRSGDLSVYWYQQSLDQGLQFLIQYYNGEERAKGNILERFSAQQFPDLHSELNLSSLELGDSALYFCASSVGGSAGSGEQYFGPGTRLTVT.

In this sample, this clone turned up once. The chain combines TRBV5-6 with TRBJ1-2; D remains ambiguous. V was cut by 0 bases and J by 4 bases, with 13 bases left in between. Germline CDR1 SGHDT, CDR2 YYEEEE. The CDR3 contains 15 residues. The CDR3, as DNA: TGTGCCAGCAGCTTGGATATCAGATTAATCTATGGCTACACCTTC. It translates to CASSLDIRLIYGYTF.

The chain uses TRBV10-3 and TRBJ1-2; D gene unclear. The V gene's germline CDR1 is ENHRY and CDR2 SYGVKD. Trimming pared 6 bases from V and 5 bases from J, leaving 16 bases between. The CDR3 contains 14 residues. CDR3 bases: TGTGCCATCAGCTACACCCAGGACCTATATGGCTACACCTTC. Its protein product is CAISYTQDLYGYTF.

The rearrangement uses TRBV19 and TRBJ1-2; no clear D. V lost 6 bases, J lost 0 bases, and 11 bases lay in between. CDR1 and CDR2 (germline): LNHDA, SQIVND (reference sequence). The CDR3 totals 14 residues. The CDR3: CASRKIPTNYGYTF. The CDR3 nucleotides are TGTGCCAGTAGGAAGATTCCCACTAACTATGGCTACACCTTC.

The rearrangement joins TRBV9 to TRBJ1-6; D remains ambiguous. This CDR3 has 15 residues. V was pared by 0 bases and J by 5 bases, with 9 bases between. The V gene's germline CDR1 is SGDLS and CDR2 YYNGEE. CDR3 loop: CASSVGEAHNSPLHF. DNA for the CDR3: TGTGCCAGCAGCGTAGGAGAGGCGCATAATTCACCCCTCCACTTT.